The rows below give T cell receptor beta chains drawn from one sample of a study of cytomegalovirus exposure and HLA in healthy donors. Assay: immunoSEQ multiplex PCR; the TCRdb copy retains only in-frame clones and omits some. The table shows about 57,000 clones, with roughly 90% occurring only once. Sequenced: PBMCs. These receptors all come from a woman younger than 35 in good health and CMV-seronegative. Both conserved end residues are part of each CDR3. A D gene is named only where the DNA matches it firmly. Not every row has a clone size; where given, it reads once, few, many or a size class.

cdr3_length	clone_size	v_call	d_call	j_call	cdr3_nt	cdr3_aa
14	.	TRBV28	TRBD1	TRBJ2-4	TGTGCCAGCAGTATGGGACAGGGTCGGCACATTCAGTACTTC	CASSMGQGRHIQYF
16	.	TRBV28	.	TRBJ1-5	TGTGCCAGCAGTTTATGGGAAGGGCAGGGTAGACAGCCCCAGCATTTT	CASSLWEGQGRQPQHF
14	.	TRBV5-6	TRBD1	TRBJ2-7	TGTGCCAGCAGCCCCTGGGACAGCTACTACGAGCAGTACTTC	CASSPWDSYYEQYF
15	.	TRBV7-2	TRBD2	TRBJ2-3	TGTGCCAGCAGCCGCGGGAGTTTGGTGACAGATACGCAGTATTTT	CASSRGSLVTDTQYF
13	.	TRBV11-2	TRBD1	TRBJ1-2	TGTGCCAGCAGCTCAAAGACAGGGACTGGCTACACCTTC	CASSSKTGTGYTF
17	once	TRBV30	TRBD2	TRBJ2-2	TGTGCCTGGAGGGCCGGTGGGGGGGTTTTGAACACCGGGGAGCTGTTTTTT	CAWRAGGGVLNTGELFF
17	.	TRBV19	.	TRBJ2-6	TGTGCCAGTAGTCTTGCCAGATCCTTCTCTGGGGCCAACGTCCTGACTTTC	CASSLARSFSGANVLTF
13	.	TRBV19	.	TRBJ2-7	TGTGCCAGTAGTTCCCAAGACAACTACGAGCAGTACTTC	CASSSQDNYEQYF
11	.	TRBV20-1	.	TRBJ2-1	TGCAGTGCTCCAGGGGAAGTTGAGCAGTTCTTC	CSAPGEVEQFF
15	.	TRBV7-9	.	TRBJ2-5	TGTGCCAGCAGCTTAAAAGGGGGTGACCAAGAGACCCAGTACTTC	CASSLKGGDQETQYF
14	once	TRBV7-2	.	TRBJ1-5	TGTGCCAGCAGCTTAGAAACGCAGGATCAGCCCCAGCATTTT	CASSLETQDQPQHF
11	.	TRBV20-1	TRBD2	TRBJ2-7	TGCAGGGGGACTAGCGGCTACGAGCAGTACTTC	CRGTSGYEQYF
17	.	TRBV11-2	TRBD2	TRBJ2-3	TGTGCCAGCAGAAGACTAGCGGGGGGCAGACCCACAGATACGCAGTATTTT	CASRRLAGGRPTDTQYF
13	.	TRBV29-1	TRBD1	TRBJ1-2	TGCAGCACCGGGACAGGGGGGAATGATGGCTACACCTTC	CSTGTGGNDGYTF
14	.	TRBV6-1	.	TRBJ2-7	TGTGCCAGCACCCTGTCGCGAATGCACCGAGAGCAGTACTTC	CASTLSRMHREQYF
14	.	TRBV30	.	TRBJ2-2	TGTGCCTGGTCTGGGGGGTTGGACACCGGGGAGCTGTTTTTT	CAWSGGLDTGELFF
15	.	TRBV28	TRBD1	TRBJ2-7	TGTGCCAGCAGCCCTCCGGGACAGGGGTGGTTCGGCCAGTACTTC	CASSPPGQGWFGQYF
17	.	TRBV4-2	.	TRBJ2-3	TGTGCCAGCAGCCAAGAATCAAGAGGCCCTCACACAGATACGCAGTATTTT	CASSQESRGPHTDTQYF
15	.	TRBV15	TRBD2	TRBJ2-3	TGTGCCACCAGAATGGGACTAGCGGGGGGGGAGGCGCAGTATTTT	CATRMGLAGGEAQYF
15	.	TRBV10-3	TRBD2	TRBJ2-1	TGTGCCAACTCGATACTAGCGGGGGAGAACAATGAGCAGTTCTTC	CANSILAGENNEQFF
17	.	TRBV21-1	.	TRBJ2-2	TGTGCCAGCACCACTACCACAGGGACAGCAAACACCGGGGAGCTGTTTTTT	CASTTTTGTANTGELFF
14	few	TRBV11-2	TRBD2	TRBJ2-7	TGTGCCAGCAGATCCGGACTAGCGGCCTACGAGCAGTACTTC	CASRSGLAAYEQYF
16	few	TRBV4-1	.	TRBJ1-1	TGCGCCAGCAGCCCCCTGGGGGGGCCCCAGAACACTGAAGCTTTCTTT	CASSPLGGPQNTEAFF
14	.	TRBV29-1	.	TRBJ1-5	TGCAGCGTTGTTCCAGGTGTTCAAAATCAGCCCCAGCATTTT	CSVVPGVQNQPQHF
13	.	TRBV10-3	.	TRBJ2-3	TGTGCCATCAGCTTACAGAGCACAGATACGCAGTATTTT	CAISLQSTDTQYF
14	.	TRBV29-1	.	TRBJ1-2	TGCAGCGTTGATGGCGGGGGGCTAGTCTATGGCTACACCTTC	CSVDGGGLVYGYTF
14	.	TRBV5-1	.	TRBJ1-1	TGCGCCAGCAGCACTGGACAGACGAACACTGAAGCTTTCTTT	CASSTGQTNTEAFF